Listed below are T cell receptor beta chains from one sample, sequenced in a study of T-cell memory formation after mild COVID-19. From the 5' RACE reads, TCRdb called clonotypes with MiXCR, one entry per CDR3 protein. This table has 150,000 to 200,000 distinct CDR3 sequences, 25% to 40% appearing once. The sequencing input was PBMCs or a T cell subset sorted from them (not recorded which). These receptors came from an adult woman who had mild COVID-19 (a few samples of this study predate the infection). Cell type and time point are not known. Each CDR3 is given with its conserved first and last residue. The order of the fields is clone size, J gene, D gene, V gene, CDR3 DNA, CDR3 protein. The D gene is left open where the match is weak. Clone size is shown for a subset of rows, as once, few, many or a class of expanded clone.

NA | TRBJ2-1 | TRBD2 | TRBV24-1 | TGTGCCACCAGTGATCCGGCGGGAGTCGGTGAGCAGTTCTTC | CATSDPAGVGEQFF
NA | TRBJ2-3 | NA | TRBV16 | TGTGCCAGCAGCACCCTTAGACAGGACCGCACAGATACGCAGTATTTT | CASSTLRQDRTDTQYF
NA | TRBJ1-1 | TRBD1 | TRBV5-4 | TGTGCCAGCAGCAATAGGACAGGGAACACTGAAGCTTTCTTT | CASSNRTGNTEAFF
few | TRBJ1-2 | NA | TRBV12-3/TRBV12-4 | TGTGCCAGCAGTTTCGACAGACGGGACTACACCTTC | CASSFDRRDYTF
few | TRBJ2-3 | TRBD2 | TRBV7-8 | TGTGCCAGCAGCCCTCAGACTAGCGGGGGTAGCACAGATACGCAGTATTTT | CASSPQTSGGSTDTQYF
NA | TRBJ1-6 | NA | TRBV20-1 | TGCAGTGCTAGAGATCCGGGGCAGGGAAGGCATTCACCCCTCCACTTT | CSARDPGQGRHSPLHF
few | TRBJ2-3 | NA | TRBV13 | TGTGCCAGCAGCGAAGGGGCCACAGATACGCAGTATTTT | CASSEGATDTQYF
NA | TRBJ1-6 | NA | TRBV19 | TGTGCCAGTAGTAGGAGGCCGGGGGCACCCCTCCACTTT | CASSRRPGAPLHF
NA | TRBJ2-3 | TRBD2 | TRBV10-3 | TGTGCCATCAGTGTACTACTAATCCGGGGGGGCAGGACAGATACGCAGTATTTT | CAISVLLIRGGRTDTQYF
few | TRBJ2-5 | TRBD1 | TRBV11-2 | TGTGCCAGCAGTGGACAGGCCCTTGGGGAGACCCAGTACTTC | CASSGQALGETQYF
many | TRBJ1-2 | NA | TRBV7-9 | TGTGCCAGCAGCTCCGGGAGGAACTATGGCTACACCTTC | CASSSGRNYGYTF
few | TRBJ2-7 | NA | TRBV11-2 | TGTGCCAGCAGCTTAGTTCAGGGCTTACACTTC | CASSLVQGLHF
few | TRBJ2-1 | TRBD1 | TRBV5-1 | TGCGCCAGCAGCTTGCAAGAGATACAGGGGGCTGAGCAGTTCTTC | CASSLQEIQGAEQFF